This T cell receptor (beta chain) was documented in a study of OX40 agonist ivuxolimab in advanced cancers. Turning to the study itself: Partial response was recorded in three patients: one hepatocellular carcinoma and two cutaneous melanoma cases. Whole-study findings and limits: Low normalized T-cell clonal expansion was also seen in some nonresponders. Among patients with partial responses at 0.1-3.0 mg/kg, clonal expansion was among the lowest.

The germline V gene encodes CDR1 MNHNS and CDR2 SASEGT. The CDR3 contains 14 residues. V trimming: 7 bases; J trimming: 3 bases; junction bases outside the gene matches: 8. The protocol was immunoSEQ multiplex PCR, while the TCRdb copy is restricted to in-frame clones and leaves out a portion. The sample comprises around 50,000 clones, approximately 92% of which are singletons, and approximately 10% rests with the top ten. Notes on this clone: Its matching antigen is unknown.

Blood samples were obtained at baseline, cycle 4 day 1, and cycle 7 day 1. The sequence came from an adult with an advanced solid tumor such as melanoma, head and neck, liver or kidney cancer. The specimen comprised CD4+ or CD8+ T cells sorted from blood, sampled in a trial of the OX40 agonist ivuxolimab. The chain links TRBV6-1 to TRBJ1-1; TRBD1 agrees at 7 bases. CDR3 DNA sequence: TGTGCCAGCATCAAACTCAGGGGGGACACTGAAGCTTTCTTT. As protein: CASIKLRGDTEAFF.